This TCR beta chain was profiled in a study of blood T cell repertoires in COVID-19. Study in general: Samples came from the United States, Italy and Spain, spanning acute and convalescent COVID-19. The analysed material was cDNA or gDNA that came from T cells, B-cell-depleted T cells, or PBMCs.

The CDR3 length is 15 residues. CDR1 LNHDA and CDR2 SQIVND come from the germline V gene (reference sequence). Trimming at V came to 3 bases and at J to 3 bases, leaving 7 bases not matched to a gene. This clone appeared a few times. In the authors' workflow: Estimates of nucleated cell counts were drawn from the amplification of reference gene primers. The assay was immunoSEQ multiplex PCR, and TCRdb's table has in-frame clones only and misses some. Clone size and V and J calls were adopted from that table, with D and trimming inferred from the DNA. The data contain tens of thousands of clones, around nine tenths of them singletons.

The rearrangement joins TRBV19 to TRBJ2-7; TRBD1 matches at 8 bases. The sequenced sample was peripheral blood. This TCR was recovered from a woman aged 45 to 65 in a cohort sampled during active COVID-19. The CDR3 loop reads CASSIRTGTHYEQYF. In DNA form, the CDR3 reads TGTGCCAGTAGTATTCGGACAGGGACCCACTACGAGCAGTACTTC.